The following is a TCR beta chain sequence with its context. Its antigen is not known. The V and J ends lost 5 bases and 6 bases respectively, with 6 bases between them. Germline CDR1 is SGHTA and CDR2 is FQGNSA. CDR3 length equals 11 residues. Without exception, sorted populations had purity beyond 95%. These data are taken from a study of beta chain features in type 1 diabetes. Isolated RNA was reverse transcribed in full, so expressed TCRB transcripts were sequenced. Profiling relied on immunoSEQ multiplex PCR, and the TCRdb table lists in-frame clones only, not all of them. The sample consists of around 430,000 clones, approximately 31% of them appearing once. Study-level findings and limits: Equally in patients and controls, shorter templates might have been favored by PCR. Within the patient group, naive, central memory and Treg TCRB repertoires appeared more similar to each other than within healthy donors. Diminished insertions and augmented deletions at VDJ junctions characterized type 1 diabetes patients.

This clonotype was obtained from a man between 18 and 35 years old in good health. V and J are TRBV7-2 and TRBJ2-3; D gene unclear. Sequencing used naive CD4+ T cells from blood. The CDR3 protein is CASSPRDTQYF. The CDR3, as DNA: TGTGCCAGCAGCCCGCGTGATACGCAGTATTTT.